The 7 T cell receptor beta chains below were found in one sample sequenced in a study of blood T cell repertoires in COVID-19 (dated by TCRdb to the early 2020s). Libraries came from the immunoSEQ multiplex PCR assay. The source is immuneACCESS, and TCRdb retained only in-frame sequences with V and J called. Part of the clones is not carried over; for the studies checked, unresolved V genes explain less than half of this, and the remainder is unexplained. For this sample the table gives under 450,000 clones, of which about 88% were detected only once. The ten largest make up around 3% of the sample. Specimen: PBMCs or T cells enriched from blood (not recorded which). All receptors derive from a woman aged 25 to 39 who had recovered from COVID-19.

This sequence joins TRBV6-2 or TRBV6-3 and TRBJ2-1; TRBD2 matches at 8 bases. J lost 7 bases, V lost 6 bases, and 8 bases had no gene match. The length of the CDR3 is 14 residues. Germline V gene sequence: CDR1 MNHEY, CDR2 SVGEGT. The DNA of the CDR3 is TGTGCCAGCAGATACGGACTAGCCTGGAATGAGCAGTTCTTC. It encodes CASRYGLAWNEQFF.

The CDR3 nucleotides are TGTGCCATCATCGGGACAGGGCTTCCATATCAGCCCCAGCATTTT. The encoded protein is CAIIGTGLPYQPQHF. V gene TRBV10-3 combines with J gene TRBJ1-5, with 9 nucleotides matching TRBD1. The CDR3 sequence is 15 residues long. Germline loops: CDR1 ENHRY, CDR2 SYGVKD. V lost 7 bases and J lost 5; bases outside the gene matches: 9.

The V gene is TRBV6-6, the J gene TRBJ2-1, with D possibly matching TRBD2 (7 bases). Per germline, CDR1 MNHNY and CDR2 SVGAGI (reference sequence). CDR3 length: 15 amino acids. V was pared by 0 bases and J by 10 bases, with 16 bases between. The CDR3 DNA reads as TGTGCCAGCAGTTACTCGTGGGGGGGCCTCGGGGAGCAGTTCTTC. Protein: CASSYSWGGLGEQFF.

The chain carries TRBV27 and TRBJ1-1; 8 bases map to TRBD1. V trimming: 6 bases; J trimming: 6 bases; junction bases outside the gene matches: 3. CDR3 length equals 12 residues. Germline values: CDR1 MNHEY, CDR2 SMNVEV (reference sequence). The CDR3 here is CASRTGGSEAFF. The CDR3 DNA follows: TGTGCCAGCAGAACAGGGGGATCTGAAGCTTTCTTT.

The V and J genes are TRBV4-2 and TRBJ1-2, with D unresolved. Per germline, CDR1 LGHNA and CDR2 YNFKEQ. The CDR3 runs to 15 residues. The V end lost 0 bases, the J end lost 8 bases, and 16 bases lay between the germline ends. The CDR3 nucleotides read TGTGCCAGCAGCCAAGATCCCGCTGCTCAGTGGGGCTACACCTTC. Protein sequence: CASSQDPAAQWGYTF.

CDR3 amino acids: CASSIQDNQPQHF. The CDR3 DNA is TGTGCCAGTAGTATACAGGACAATCAGCCCCAGCATTTT. The chain couples TRBV19 to TRBJ1-5; no clear D. Germline values: CDR1 LNHDA, CDR2 SQIVND (reference sequence). Trimming shortened V by 2 bases and J by 3 bases, and 5 bases separated the two germline ends. The CDR3 extends over 13 amino acids.

The V call is TRBV5-1, the J call TRBJ1-2; maybe TRBD1 (5 bases). This CDR3 is 15 amino acids long. Between the trimmed V and J ends, which lost 0 bases and 7 bases, there was a span of 16 bases. Germline-derived CDR1 and CDR2 are SGHRS and YFSETQ. CDR3 DNA sequence: TGCGCCAGCAGCTTGGGGTCTGGACGGCAGGGTGGCTACACCTTC. Translated, it gives CASSLGSGRQGGYTF.